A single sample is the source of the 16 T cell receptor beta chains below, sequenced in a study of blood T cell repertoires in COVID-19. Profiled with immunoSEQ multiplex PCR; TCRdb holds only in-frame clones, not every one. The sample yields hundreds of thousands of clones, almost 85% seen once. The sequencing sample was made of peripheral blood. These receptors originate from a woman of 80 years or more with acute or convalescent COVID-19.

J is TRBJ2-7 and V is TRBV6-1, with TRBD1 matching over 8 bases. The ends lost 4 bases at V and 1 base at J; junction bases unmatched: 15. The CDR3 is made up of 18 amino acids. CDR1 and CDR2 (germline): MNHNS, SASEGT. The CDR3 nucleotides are TGTGCCAGCAGTGTGCGGGACAGGTATTCCAACCCATCCTACGAGCAGTACTTC. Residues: CASSVRDRYSNPSYEQYF.

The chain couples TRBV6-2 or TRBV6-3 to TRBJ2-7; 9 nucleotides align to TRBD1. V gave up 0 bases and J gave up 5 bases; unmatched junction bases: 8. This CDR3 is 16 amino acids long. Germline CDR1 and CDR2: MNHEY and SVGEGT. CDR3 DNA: TGTGCCAGCAGTTACTCGATGGGACAGGGAAGGGACGAGCAGTACTTC. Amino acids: CASSYSMGQGRDEQYF.

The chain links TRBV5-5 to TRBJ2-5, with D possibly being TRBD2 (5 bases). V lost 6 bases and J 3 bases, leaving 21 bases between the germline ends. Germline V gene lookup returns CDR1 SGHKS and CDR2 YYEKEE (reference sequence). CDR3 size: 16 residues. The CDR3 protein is CASNLGSGSGKETQYF. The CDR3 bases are TGTGCCAGCAACCTTGGTTCGGGCAGCGGAAAAGAGACCCAGTACTTC.

The CDR3 DNA reads as TGTGCCAGCAGTAAAGGACAGGGGAACTATGGCTACACCTTC. It codes for CASSKGQGNYGYTF. V gene TRBV25-1 combines with J gene TRBJ1-2, with 9 bases fitting TRBD1. This CDR3 comprises 14 residues. The germline CDR1 and CDR2 sequences are MGHDK and SYGVNS. Losses at the gene ends were 5 bases for V and 2 bases for J; bases not matched to a gene: 3.

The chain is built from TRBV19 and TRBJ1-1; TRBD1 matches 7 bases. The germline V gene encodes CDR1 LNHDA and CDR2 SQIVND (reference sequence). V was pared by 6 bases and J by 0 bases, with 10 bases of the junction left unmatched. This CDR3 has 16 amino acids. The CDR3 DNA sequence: TGTGCCAGTAGATACCTCCCGGGACAGATGAACACTGAAGCTTTCTTT. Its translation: CASRYLPGQMNTEAFF.

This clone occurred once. The CDR3 sequence is CATSALLGLAGEYEQFF. The CDR3 DNA is TGTGCCACCAGTGCTTTATTGGGACTAGCGGGAGAATATGAGCAGTTCTTC. The rearrangement uses TRBV24-1 and TRBJ2-1; TRBD2 matches at 14 bases. Trimming removed 5 bases from V and 8 bases from J; junction bases left unmatched: 10. Germline CDR1 reads KGHDR; CDR2 reads SFDVKD. The CDR3 contains 17 residues.

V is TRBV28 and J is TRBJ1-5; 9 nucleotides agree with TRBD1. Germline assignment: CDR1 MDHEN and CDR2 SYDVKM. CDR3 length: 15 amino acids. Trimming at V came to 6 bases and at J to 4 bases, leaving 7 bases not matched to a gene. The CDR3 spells CASRDPGQGNQPQHF. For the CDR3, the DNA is TGTGCCAGCAGGGACCCGGGACAGGGTAATCAGCCCCAGCATTTT.

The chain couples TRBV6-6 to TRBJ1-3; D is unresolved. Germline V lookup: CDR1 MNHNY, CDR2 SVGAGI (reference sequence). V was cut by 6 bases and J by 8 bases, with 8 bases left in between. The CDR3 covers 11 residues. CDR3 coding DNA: TGTGCCAGCAGCCCCCGGGACACCATATATTTT. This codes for CASSPRDTIYF.

The CDR3, as DNA: TGTGCCAGCAGTTTGGGAAACAGGGGTGAAGCTTTCTTT. It is translated as CASSLGNRGEAFF. This chain uses TRBV12-3 or TRBV12-4 with TRBJ1-1, with 7 bases identical to TRBD1. V dropped 3 bases and J dropped 7; count of bases not matched to a gene: 5. This CDR3 has 13 residues.

CDR3 amino acids: CSASEARETTDTQYF. CDR3 nucleotides: TGCAGTGCTAGTGAGGCGCGGGAGACCACAGATACGCAGTATTTT. The chain uses TRBV20-1 and TRBJ2-3, with TRBD2 identical over 7 bases. The trim removed 3 bases at V and 2 bases at J, leaving 8 bases unmatched. The germline V gene has CDR1 DFQATT and CDR2 SNEGSKA (reference sequence). The CDR3 is 15 residues long.

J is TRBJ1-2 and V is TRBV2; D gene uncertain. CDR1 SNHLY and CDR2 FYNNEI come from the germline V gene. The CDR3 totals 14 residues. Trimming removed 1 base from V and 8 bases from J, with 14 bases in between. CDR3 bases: TGTGCCAGCAGTGAAGACTTGACACCTGGGGGCTACACCTTC. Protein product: CASSEDLTPGGYTF.

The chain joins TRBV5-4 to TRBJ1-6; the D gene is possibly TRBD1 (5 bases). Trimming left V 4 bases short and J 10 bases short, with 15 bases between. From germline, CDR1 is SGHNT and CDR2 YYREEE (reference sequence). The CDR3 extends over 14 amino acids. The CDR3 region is CASSQGQVGSPLHF. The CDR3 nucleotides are TGTGCCAGCAGCCAAGGACAAGTTGGATCACCCCTCCACTTT.

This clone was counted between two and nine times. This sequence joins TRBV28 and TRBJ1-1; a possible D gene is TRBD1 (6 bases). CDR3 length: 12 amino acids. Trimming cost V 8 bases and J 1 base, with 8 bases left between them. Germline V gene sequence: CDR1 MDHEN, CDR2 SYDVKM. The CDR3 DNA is TGTGCCAGCGGGACATCGAACACTGAAGCTTTCTTT. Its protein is CASGTSNTEAFF.

The CDR3 loop is CASSLVEGTSYEQYF. For the CDR3, the DNA is TGTGCCAGCAGCTTAGTGGAGGGCACCTCCTACGAGCAGTACTTC. The chain combines TRBV7-2 with TRBJ2-7; TRBD2 might be the D (6 bases). The CDR3 loop spans 15 amino acids. Trimming took 1 base from V and 0 from J, leaving 10 bases between them. In germline, CDR1 is SGHTA, CDR2 FQGNSA.

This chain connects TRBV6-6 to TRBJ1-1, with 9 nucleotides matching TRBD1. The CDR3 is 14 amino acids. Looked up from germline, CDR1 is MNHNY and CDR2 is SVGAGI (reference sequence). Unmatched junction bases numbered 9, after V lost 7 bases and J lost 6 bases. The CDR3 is CASNRDRAGSEAFF. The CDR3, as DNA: TGTGCCAGCAATAGGGACAGGGCTGGGTCTGAAGCTTTCTTT.

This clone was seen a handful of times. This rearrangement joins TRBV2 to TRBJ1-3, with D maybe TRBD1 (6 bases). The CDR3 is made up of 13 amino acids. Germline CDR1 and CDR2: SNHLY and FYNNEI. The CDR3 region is CATSQGTGNTIYF. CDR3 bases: TGTGCGACCAGCCAGGGGACTGGAAACACCATATATTTT.